Described below is a single T cell receptor beta chain sequence and its context. This specimen comes from a study of T cells in Graves' hyperthyroidism and ophthalmopathy. Authors of the study amplified TCR beta CDR3 regions from RNA transcripts. TCR CDR3 underwent first-round RT-PCR with the HTBI primer set. One entry per CDR3 protein, called by TCRdb with MiXCR from the multiplex PCR reads. The sample holds 480,000 or so distinct CDR3 sequences, around 14% seen once. When ophthalmopathy did not progress within 18 months, Graves' hyperthyroidism was considered stable. The specimen was blood. This receptor was obtained from a woman younger than 30 with Graves' hyperthyroidism.

CDR3 nucleotides: TGTGCCACCATAAGCCTACCGGGAGGAAGCACTGAAGCTTTCTTT. Translated, it gives CATISLPGGSTEAFF. The rearrangement links TRBV6-4 to TRBJ1-1, with no clear D. This CDR3 has 15 amino acids. The germline gives CDR1 MRHNA, CDR2 SNTAGT. The ends were cut back, 10 bases at V and 4 bases at J, with 22 bases in the middle.